This T cell receptor (beta chain) was sequenced in a study of breast tumors, draining lymph nodes, adjacent tissues. Germline V lookup: CDR1 SGHTA, CDR2 FQGNSA. The CDR3 length is 18 residues. V dropped 1 base and J dropped 0; count of bases not matched to a gene: 6. TCRdb reprocessed the multiplex PCR reads with MiXCR, giving one entry per CDR3 protein. The profile shows about 31,000 distinct CDR3 sequences, roughly three fifths of them singletons. This TCR derives from a female donor with breast cancer. Some clones in this sample may be carry-over from other donors' samples. The genes are TRBV7-2 and TRBJ1-2; 12 nucleotides line up with TRBD1. Sequenced: breast tumor tissue. The CDR3 here is CASSLVPGQGASNYGYTF. The DNA of the CDR3 is TGTGCCAGCAGCTTAGTGCCGGGACAGGGGGCTTCTAACTATGGCTACACCTTC.